Listed here is a single TCR beta chain. This clone was seen a handful of times. Its binding antigen is unknown. Per-base qualities were not stored, and no clone one base away is much larger. Trimming leaves V shorter by 2 bases and J shorter by 7 bases, with the junction holding 2 bases beyond the gene matches. Per the germline V gene, MNHEY is the CDR1 and SVGAGI is the CDR2. The CDR3 sequence holds 14 residues, the cysteine and phenylalanine included. The entry retains the CDR3 DNA only, 42 bases that are in frame from base 1. This entry comes from a study of blood T cell repertoires in COVID-19 (dated by TCRdb to between 2020 and 2021). The study in broad terms: Samples covering the acute and convalescent phases of COVID-19 were provided by collaborators in the United States, Italy and Spain. The repertoires were released in a freely available public database intended as a resource for research on the immune response to SARS-CoV-2. HLA class I and class II types, where available, came from metadata supplied by the sample provider rather than from assay-based typing. The material from the prospective study consisted of cDNA or gDNA derived from T cells, B-cell-depleted T cells, or PBMCs. Deeply sampled blood TCRbeta repertoires from subjects exposed to, actively infected with, or recovered from COVID-19 were included in the dataset. Nearly every sample came with metadata listing a de-identified subject ID, COVID-19 status, age in years and sex. Samples were obtained from the ongoing ImmuneRACE study (first 160 participants) and from about 1,300 subjects provided by 6 global collaborators.

Results and caveats for the whole study, not just this receptor: How much clinical and demographic metadata was included differed by source and by participant, and the metadata was provided uncurated.

TCRbeta CDR3 regions were amplified from genomic DNA using the immunoSEQ Assay, a bias-controlled multiplex PCR. The study's own analysis went as follows. Nucleated cell counts per sample were estimated from amplification of reference gene primers within the assay. Sequence reads were collapsed and filtered to measure the absolute abundance of every unique TCRbeta CDR3 rearrangement. For each sample, productive Simpson clonality was calculated by taking the square root of Simpson's diversity index across productive rearrangements. TCRdb provides this immuneACCESS table in a form limited to in-frame rearrangements. Some clones are lacking; in checked studies, under half of them reflect an unresolved V gene, and why the rest are absent is not known. That table gives V, J and clone size, and the DNA gave D and trimming. The table for this sample lists under 400,000 clones; 90% of them were counted only once. The top ten hold 6.5% of the sample.

The collaborating institutions used their own protocols to collect whole blood in K2EDTA tubes. For TCRbeta analysis, collaborators shipped samples in one of three forms: frozen whole blood, isolated PBMCs, or DNA extracted from either of those sample types. The receptor comes from a man between 18 and 29 years old with active or convalescent COVID-19. The sequence links TRBV6-5 to TRBJ1-6; 7 of the junction bases match TRBD1. Sample: peripheral blood. The sequenced DNA: TGTGCCAGCAGTTACGGGACAGAGAATTCACCCCTCCACTTT. Its product reads: CASSYGTENSPLHF.